This TCR beta chain was obtained from a study of T cell responses to AZD1222 COVID-19 vaccine. Study results and caveats: After two AZD1222 doses, spike-specific TCR breadth and depth rose versus day 0.

The assay was immunoSEQ multiplex PCR, and TCRdb's table has in-frame clones only and misses some. The data show under 85,000 clones, with nearly 90% seen just once and more than 5% held by the top ten. With 6 bases removed from V and 7 bases from J, the gap between germline ends came to 21 bases. Germline V gene lookup returns CDR1 SGHVS and CDR2 FNYEAQ. The CDR3 runs 15 residues. In the case of this clone: Its antigen remains unknown.

The sequencing here drew on peripheral blood, taken on day 0 of MenACWY control vaccination. The receptor was isolated from an adult in good health. The rearrangement links TRBV7-6 to TRBJ1-2, with D possibly TRBD1 on 5 matching bases. CDR3 in DNA: TGTGCCAGCAGTTCATACCCAGGGTCGCGCTCTGGCTACACCTTC. It specifies CASSSYPGSRSGYTF. Full variable domain (outside the CDR3, taken from reference TRBV7-6 and TRBJ1-2): GAGVSQSPRYKVTKRGQDVALRCDPISGHVSLYWYRQALGQGPEFLTYFNYEAQQDKSGLPNDRFSAERPEGSISTLTIQRTEQRDSAMYRCASSSYPGSRSGYTFGSGTRLTVV.